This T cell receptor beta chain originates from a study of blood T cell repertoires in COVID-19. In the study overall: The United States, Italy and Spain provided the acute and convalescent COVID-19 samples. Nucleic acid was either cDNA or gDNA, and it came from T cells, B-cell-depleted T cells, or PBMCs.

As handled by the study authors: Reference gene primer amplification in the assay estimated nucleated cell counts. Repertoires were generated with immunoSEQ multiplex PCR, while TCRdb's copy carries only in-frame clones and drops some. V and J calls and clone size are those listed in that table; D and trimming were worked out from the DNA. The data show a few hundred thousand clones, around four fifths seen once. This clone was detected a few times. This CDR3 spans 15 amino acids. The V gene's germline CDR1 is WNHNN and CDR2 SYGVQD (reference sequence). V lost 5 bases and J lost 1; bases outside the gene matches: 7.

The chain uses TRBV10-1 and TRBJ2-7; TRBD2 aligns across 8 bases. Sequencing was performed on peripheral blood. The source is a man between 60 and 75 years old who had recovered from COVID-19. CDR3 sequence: CASSPSGSSSYEQYF. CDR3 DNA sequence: TGCGCCAGCAGTCCTAGCGGGTCTTCGTCCTACGAGCAGTACTTC.